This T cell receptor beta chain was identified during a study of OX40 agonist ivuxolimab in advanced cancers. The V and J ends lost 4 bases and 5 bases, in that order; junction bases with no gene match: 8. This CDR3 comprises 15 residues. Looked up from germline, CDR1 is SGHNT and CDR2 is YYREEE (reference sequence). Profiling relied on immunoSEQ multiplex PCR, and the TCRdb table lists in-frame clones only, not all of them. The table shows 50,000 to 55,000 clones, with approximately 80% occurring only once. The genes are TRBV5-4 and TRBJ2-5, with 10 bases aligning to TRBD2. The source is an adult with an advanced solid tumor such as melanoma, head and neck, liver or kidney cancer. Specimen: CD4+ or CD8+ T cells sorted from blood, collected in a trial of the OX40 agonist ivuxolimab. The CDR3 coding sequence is TGTGCCAGCAGCCACCAGCGGGGGGGCCTGGAGACCCAGTACTTC. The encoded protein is CASSHQRGGLETQYF.